Listed below are T cell receptor beta chains from one sample, sequenced in a study of cytomegalovirus exposure and HLA in healthy donors. Sequencing used immunoSEQ multiplex PCR; TCRdb keeps in-frame clones, though not all of them. The sample contains more than 80,000 clones, 86% of which appear only once. The sample was PBMCs. These receptors all stem from a man aged 25 to 40 in good health and CMV-seropositive. Each CDR3 is given with its conserved first and last residue. D genes are given only for firm matches. Clone sizes are given selectively: once, few, many, or a class where the clone is expanded.

v_call	d_call	j_call	clone_size	cdr3_length	cdr3_aa	cdr3_nt
TRBV30	TRBD2	TRBJ2-3	NA	12	CAWSTSGSLAYF	TGTGCCTGGAGTACGAGCGGGAGTCTCGCCTATTTT
TRBV5-1	TRBD1	TRBJ1-4	NA	16	CASSRDRVATNEKLFF	TGCGCCAGCAGCAGGGACAGGGTTGCAACTAATGAAAAACTGTTTTTT
TRBV6-4	NA	TRBJ2-1	NA	14	CASSDSSGPNEQFF	TGTGCCAGCAGTGACTCGAGCGGACCCAATGAGCAGTTCTTC
TRBV10-3	NA	TRBJ2-3	NA	14	CAISSSASTDTQYF	TGTGCCATCAGCTCTAGCGCAAGCACAGATACGCAGTATTTT
TRBV4-1	NA	TRBJ1-3	NA	14	CASSQADSGNTIYF	TGCGCCAGCAGCCAAGCAGACTCTGGAAACACCATATATTTT
TRBV2	NA	TRBJ2-5	NA	13	CASSEPRWETQYF	TGTGCCAGCAGTGAACCCCGGTGGGAGACCCAGTACTTC
TRBV5-1	NA	TRBJ2-5	NA	16	CASSLAIQGGGETQYF	TGCGCCAGCAGCTTGGCCATACAGGGTGGGGGAGAGACCCAGTACTTC
TRBV4-1	NA	TRBJ1-2	NA	16	CASSQGFSAYGGGYTF	TGCGCCAGCAGCCAAGGATTTTCAGCATATGGAGGAGGCTACACCTTC
TRBV5-1	TRBD1	TRBJ2-3	NA	15	CASSSGQVPTDTQYF	TGCGCCAGCAGCTCCGGACAGGTCCCCACAGATACGCAGTATTTT
TRBV6-5	NA	TRBJ2-7	NA	14	CASSYDRPPYEQYF	TGTGCCAGCAGTTACGACAGGCCCCCTTACGAGCAGTACTTC
TRBV5-4	NA	TRBJ1-2	NA	13	CASSRDRNYGYTF	TGTGCCAGCAGCCGAGACAGAAACTATGGCTACACCTTC
TRBV28	NA	TRBJ2-5	NA	12	CASRVRDETQYF	TGTGCCAGCAGAGTCAGGGATGAGACCCAGTACTTC
TRBV11-1	TRBD1	TRBJ2-7	NA	15	CASSLDGTVFYEQYF	TGTGCCAGCAGCTTAGATGGGACAGTATTCTACGAGCAGTACTTC
TRBV7-2	NA	TRBJ1-1	NA	14	CASSLVRENTEAFF	TGTGCCAGCAGCTTAGTCCGGGAGAACACTGAAGCTTTCTTT
TRBV19	NA	TRBJ2-5	NA	13	CASSPTGQETQYF	TGTGCCAGTAGTCCGACAGGACAAGAGACCCAGTACTTC
TRBV2	TRBD2	TRBJ2-1	NA	16	CASSVPRDYHSWEQFF	TGTGCCAGCAGTGTCCCCCGGGACTATCATTCATGGGAGCAGTTCTTC
TRBV7-8	NA	TRBJ1-5	NA	14	CASSLARGGQPQHF	TGTGCCAGCAGCTTAGCGCGGGGCGGTCAGCCCCAGCATTTT
TRBV5-1	NA	TRBJ2-3	NA	15	CASSLSGVGTDTQYF	TGCGCCAGCAGCTTGTCAGGGGTCGGGACAGATACGCAGTATTTT
TRBV7-8	TRBD2	TRBJ2-7	NA	15	CASSSSSGRAYEQYF	TGTGCCAGCAGCTCCTCTAGCGGGAGGGCCTACGAGCAGTACTTC
TRBV27	TRBD1	TRBJ1-5	NA	15	CASSPWTGGNQPQHF	TGTGCCAGCAGTCCATGGACAGGGGGCAATCAGCCCCAGCATTTT
TRBV7-9	TRBD2	TRBJ2-3	NA	16	CASSPPGLAGTDTQYF	TGTGCCAGCAGCCCTCCGGGACTAGCGGGTACAGATACGCAGTATTTT
TRBV10-3	TRBD2	TRBJ2-1	NA	16	CAISSILAGGSNEQFF	TGTGCCATCAGCTCAATCCTAGCGGGAGGGTCCAATGAGCAGTTCTTC
TRBV12-5	NA	TRBJ2-2	NA	15	CASGRSDTNTGELFF	TGTGCTAGTGGTCGTTCAGACACGAACACCGGGGAGCTGTTTTTT
TRBV7-9	NA	TRBJ1-1	NA	15	CASSSRQAMNTEAFF	TGTGCCAGCAGCTCAAGACAGGCCATGAACACTGAAGCTTTCTTT
TRBV6-5	NA	TRBJ1-2	NA	13	CASSQDYYEGYTF	TGTGCCAGCAGCCAAGATTACTATGAGGGCTACACCTTC
TRBV2	TRBD2	TRBJ2-1	NA	15	CASSVGTSGRYEQFF	TGTGCCAGCAGTGTCGGGACTAGCGGGAGGTATGAGCAGTTCTTC
TRBV10-3	TRBD2	TRBJ2-7	NA	15	CAIRRGLAGGNEQYF	TGTGCCATCAGGAGAGGACTAGCGGGAGGAAACGAGCAGTACTTC
TRBV7-9	TRBD2	TRBJ2-7	NA	14	CASSQGREAYEQYF	TGTGCCAGCAGCCAGGGTCGGGAGGCCTACGAGCAGTACTTC
TRBV10-2	TRBD2	TRBJ2-7	once	13	CASKAGDAYEQYF	TGCGCCAGCAAAGCGGGAGATGCATACGAGCAGTACTTC
TRBV10-1	NA	TRBJ2-1	NA	16	CASSESAGAPYNEQFF	TGCGCCAGCAGTGAGTCTGCAGGGGCCCCCTACAATGAGCAGTTCTTC
TRBV6-6	NA	TRBJ1-1	few	14	CASQEQGRYTEAFF	TGTGCCAGCCAGGAACAGGGAAGATACACTGAAGCTTTCTTT
TRBV2	NA	TRBJ1-2	NA	14	CASRFGGGSYGYTF	TGTGCCAGTCGGTTCGGGGGGGGAAGCTACGGCTACACCTTC
TRBV4-1	NA	TRBJ1-5	few	15	CASSRGTARHQPQHF	TGCGCCAGCAGCCGAGGGACTGCTCGGCATCAGCCCCAGCATTTT
TRBV5-1	TRBD2	TRBJ2-7	NA	15	CASSLGLAGVYEQYF	TGCGCCAGCAGCTTGGGACTAGCGGGAGTCTACGAGCAGTACTTC
TRBV19	TRBD2	TRBJ2-3	NA	15	CASSRLADNTDTQYF	TGTGCCAGTAGTAGGCTAGCGGATAACACAGATACGCAGTATTTT
TRBV7-9	NA	TRBJ1-2	once	15	CASSSPLGLRGGYTF	TGTGCCAGCAGCTCACCCTTGGGGCTTAGAGGTGGCTACACCTTC
TRBV19	TRBD1	TRBJ2-5	NA	15	CASSTTGVERETQYF	TGTGCCAGTAGTACCACAGGGGTAGAGAGAGAGACCCAGTACTTC
TRBV10-2	TRBD1	TRBJ1-3	NA	16	CASSEGTGYSGNTIYF	TGCGCCAGCAGTGAGGGGACAGGTTACTCTGGAAACACCATATATTTT
TRBV7-9	TRBD1	TRBJ1-5	NA	15	CASSQSTGDNQPQHF	TGTGCCAGCAGCCAATCGACAGGGGACAATCAGCCCCAGCATTTT
TRBV19	NA	TRBJ1-4	NA	17	CASSIVTSALYNEKLFF	TGTGCCAGTAGTATAGTAACGTCAGCGTTATATAATGAAAAACTGTTTTTT
TRBV18	NA	TRBJ1-1	NA	12	CASSPGAYEAFF	TGTGCCAGCTCACCGGGAGCTTACGAAGCTTTCTTT
TRBV29-1	NA	TRBJ2-5	NA	12	CSVEVGAETQYF	TGCAGCGTTGAAGTGGGCGCAGAGACCCAGTACTTC
TRBV2	TRBD2	TRBJ2-1	NA	14	CASSDGLADNEQFF	TGTGCCAGCAGTGATGGGCTAGCGGACAATGAGCAGTTCTTC
TRBV30	NA	TRBJ2-7	NA	12	CAWSANSYEQYF	TGTGCCTGGAGTGCCAACAGCTACGAGCAGTACTTC